This T cell receptor beta chain comes out of a study of blood T cell repertoires in COVID-19. Study in general: Spain, Italy and the United States supplied samples that represented acute and convalescent COVID-19. Sample material is recorded as cDNA or gDNA derived from T cells, B-cell-depleted T cells, or PBMCs.

As handled by the study authors: Estimates of nucleated cell counts were drawn from the amplification of reference gene primers. TCRdb's table, derived via immunoSEQ multiplex PCR, lists solely in-frame clones and lacks some. D and trimming were read from the DNA, whereas the V and J calls and clone size are those reported in that table. The top ten hold over 8% of the sample, which has about 150,000 clones, around 83% seen once. This clone was counted a few times. J gave up 4 bases and V 5 bases, and 6 bases lay outside the gene matches. Germline values: CDR1 MDHEN, CDR2 SYDVKM. The CDR3 has 14 amino acids.

This chain links TRBV28 with TRBJ1-2; 8 positions match TRBD1. This TCR was recovered from a woman aged 50 to 60 with acute or convalescent COVID-19. The sample was peripheral blood. CDR3 sequence: CASSTGGRGYGYTF. The CDR3 DNA reads TGTGCCAGCAGTACAGGGGGTCGGGGCTATGGCTACACCTTC.